Each of the 19 T cell receptor beta chains below was sequenced from the same sample in a study of cytomegalovirus exposure and HLA in healthy donors. The PCR used 60 Vbeta and 13 Jbeta primers. Assay: immunoSEQ multiplex PCR; the TCRdb copy retains only in-frame clones and omits some. The data contain approximately 170,000 clones, about 81% of them seen just once; the ten biggest clones take up approximately 4.6%. Material for sequencing was PBMCs. The receptor source for this set is a young man in good health and CMV-seropositive.

The chain combines TRBV7-2 with TRBJ1-2; 8 bases map to TRBD1. This CDR3 region has 14 residues. V lost 3 bases and J lost 7; bases outside the gene matches: 7. CDR1 and CDR2 (germline): SGHTA, FQGNSA. CDR3 in DNA: TGTGCCAGCAGCTTGGGCAGGGGGCCTATTGGCTACACCTTC. It codes for CASSLGRGPIGYTF.

This sequence joins TRBV9 and TRBJ2-5; 8 bases are a match to TRBD2. The CDR3 covers 15 residues. Trimming at V came to 0 bases and at J to 6 bases, leaving 7 bases not matched to a gene. Germline V lookup: CDR1 SGDLS, CDR2 YYNGEE. The CDR3 DNA reads as TGTGCCAGCAGCGTAGCGGGGGGGGCTGAAAAGACCCAGTACTTC. Amino acid sequence: CASSVAGGAEKTQYF.

V and J are TRBV7-9 and TRBJ2-7; 15 nucleotides line up with TRBD2. The ends lost 5 bases at V and 2 bases at J; junction bases unmatched: 7. Germline V gives CDR1 SEHNR, CDR2 FQNEAQ (reference sequence). This CDR3 is 17 amino acids long. The CDR3 here is CASSPKGLAGGTYEQYF. The CDR3 DNA is TGTGCCAGCAGCCCAAAGGGACTAGCGGGAGGAACCTACGAGCAGTACTTC. Supplemented by reference TRBV7-9 and TRBJ2-7, the full variable domain reads DTGVSQNPRHKITKRGQNVTFRCDPISEHNRLYWYRQTLGQGPEFLTYFQNEAQLEKSRLLSDRFSAERPKGSFSTLEIQRTEQGDSAMYLCASSPKGLAGGTYEQYFGPGTRLTVT.

The chain has TRBV10-3 and TRBJ2-5; D not resolved. The V and J ends lost 0 bases and 5 bases respectively, with 10 bases between them. The CDR3 length is 14 residues. CDR1 and CDR2 (germline): ENHRY, SYGVKD. CDR3 in amino acids: CAISESNSRETQYF. CDR3 nucleotides: TGTGCCATCAGTGAGTCGAATAGCCGGGAGACCCAGTACTTC.

The V and J genes are TRBV27 and TRBJ2-2; 8 bases align to TRBD2. This CDR3 contains 16 residues. CDR1 and CDR2 from the germline V gene are MNHEY and SMNVEV (reference sequence). With V trimmed by 5 bases and J by 4 bases, 9 bases remained unmatched. The CDR3 DNA sequence: TGTGCCAGCAGTCCCCGACTAGCGCGGGGCACCGGGGAGCTGTTTTTT. Its protein product is CASSPRLARGTGELFF.

This sequence joins TRBV27 and TRBJ1-1; TRBD1 matches 9 bases. Germline V CDR1 and CDR2: MNHEY, SMNVEV (reference sequence). The V and J ends lost 6 bases and 5 bases, in that order; junction bases with no gene match: 7. The CDR3 is made up of 14 amino acids. The CDR3 reads CASRQQGAGTEAFF. CDR3 bases: TGTGCCAGCAGACAACAGGGGGCAGGGACTGAAGCTTTCTTT.

The chain employs TRBV9 and TRBJ2-7; 13 positions agree with TRBD2. The germline CDR1 and CDR2 sequences are SGDLS and YYNGEE. Losses at the gene ends were 3 bases for V and 7 bases for J; bases not matched to a gene: 10. This CDR3 spans 16 amino acids. The DNA for the CDR3 is TGTGCCAGCAGCGCCACTGGACTAGCGGGAGCTCGGGAGCAGTACTTC. Its translation: CASSATGLAGAREQYF. Full variable domain (rest looked up from reference TRBV9 and TRBJ2-7): DSGVTQTPKHLITATGQRVTLRCSPRSGDLSVYWYQQSLDQGLQFLIQYYNGEERAKGNILERFSAQQFPDLHSELNLSSLELGDSALYFCASSATGLAGAREQYFGPGTRLTVT.

The chain joins TRBV4-3 to TRBJ2-7; 16 bases agree with TRBD2. Per the germline V gene, CDR1 is LGHNA and CDR2 is YSLEER. With 2 bases clipped from V and 2 bases from J, the junction kept 3 bases outside the gene matches. The CDR3 is 17 residues long. The CDR3 DNA reads as TGCGCCAGCAGCCAAACCGGGACTAGCGGGAGGGCCTACGAGCAGTACTTC. Protein sequence: CASSQTGTSGRAYEQYF.

The chain recombines TRBV15 with TRBJ2-3; D perhaps matches TRBD1 (7 bases). The germline V and J ends were trimmed by 1 base and 1 base, with 18 bases remaining between them. The CDR3 covers 18 residues. CDR1 LNHNV and CDR2 YYDKDF come from the germline V gene (reference sequence). Here the CDR3 reads CATSRGGGGASRTDTQYF. Written as DNA, the CDR3 is TGTGCCACCAGCAGAGGAGGGGGCGGGGCCTCACGCACAGATACGCAGTATTTT. Full variable domain (missing parts from reference TRBV15 and TRBJ2-3): DAMVIQNPRYQVTQFGKPVTLSCSQTLNHNVMYWYQQKSSQAPKLLFHYYDKDFNNEADTPDNFQSRRPNTSFCFLDIRSPGLGDTAMYLCATSRGGGGASRTDTQYFGPGTRLTVL.

The chain combines TRBV6-5 with TRBJ1-2; 7 bases agree with TRBD1. Per germline, CDR1 MNHEY and CDR2 SVGAGI. The CDR3 is 14 amino acids. J gave up 4 bases and V 2 bases, and 4 bases lay outside the gene matches. In DNA form, the CDR3 reads TGTGCCAGCAGTTACAGGGGGCGTCCCTATGGCTACACCTTC. Translated: CASSYRGRPYGYTF.

The chain uses TRBV5-1 and TRBJ1-5; 8 bases fit TRBD1. The CDR3 totals 14 residues. Germline V gene data show CDR1 as SGHRS and CDR2 as YFSETQ. Trimming cost V 3 bases and J 5 bases; bases outside gene matches: 4. The CDR3 region is CASSWTGLDQPQHF. DNA of the CDR3: TGCGCCAGCAGCTGGACAGGGTTGGATCAGCCCCAGCATTTT.

The gene calls are TRBV6-5 and TRBJ2-7, with D tentatively TRBD1 (5 bases). The CDR3 contains 15 residues. Germline V lookup: CDR1 MNHEY, CDR2 SVGAGI. The V end lost 0 bases, the J end lost 3 bases, and 12 bases lay between the germline ends. CDR3 sequence: CASSYSGQGSYEQYF. CDR3 in DNA: TGTGCCAGCAGTTACTCAGGGCAGGGTAGCTACGAGCAGTACTTC.

The V call is TRBV7-2, the J call TRBJ2-7; D ambiguous. The germline V and J ends were trimmed by 5 bases and 5 bases, with 13 bases remaining between them. This CDR3 is built from 13 residues. The germline V gene has CDR1 SGHTA and CDR2 FQGNSA. The chain's CDR3 is CASSQPPRDEQYF. Here the CDR3 DNA reads TGTGCCAGCAGCCAGCCCCCTCGGGACGAGCAGTACTTC.

J is TRBJ1-1 and V is TRBV6-5; D ambiguous. The CDR3 is 13 amino acids. Germline V gene lookup returns CDR1 MNHEY and CDR2 SVGAGI. V was clipped by 8 bases and J by 6 bases, with 16 bases between them. CDR3 coding DNA: TGTGCCAGCCGCTCCAGGACTCGAGCTGAAGCTTTCTTT. It yields the protein CASRSRTRAEAFF.

This clone occurred a few times. This rearrangement joins TRBV15 to TRBJ2-5, with TRBD2 as a possible D gene (6 bases). Looked up from germline, CDR1 is LNHNV and CDR2 is YYDKDF (reference sequence). The CDR3 consists of 15 residues. The V and J ends lost 1 base and 1 base respectively, with 10 bases between them. The CDR3 bases are TGTGCCACCAGCAGAGGTGGAGGGCCCCAAGAGACCCAGTACTTC. Translation gives CATSRGGGPQETQYF.

The CDR3 nucleotides read TGTGCCAGCAGTGTATGGAGGGACAATGAGCAGTTCTTC. It specifies CASSVWRDNEQFF. The chain links TRBV2 to TRBJ2-1; D is possibly TRBD2 (6 bases). The CDR3 runs 13 residues. V was trimmed by 4 bases and J by 5 bases, leaving 9 bases between them. Germline CDR1 is SNHLY and CDR2 is FYNNEI.

This chain links TRBV5-3 with TRBJ2-5, with 9 bases aligning to TRBD2. TRBV5-3 is classed as an ORF, of uncertain function. The CDR3 runs to 17 residues. V lost 3 bases and J lost 1; bases outside the gene matches: 10. This CDR3 is CARSSFSSGTSQETQYF. The CDR3 nucleotides read TGTGCCAGAAGCTCCTTTTCTAGCGGGACCAGCCAAGAGACCCAGTACTTC.

CDR3 DNA sequence: TGTGCCAGCAGTCAAGGTGGGGCCTTGTATGAAAAACTGTTTTTT. Translating it yields CASSQGGALYEKLFF. V and J are TRBV6-5 and TRBJ1-4, with D tentatively TRBD1 (5 bases). In germline, CDR1 is MNHEY, CDR2 SVGAGI. The CDR3 runs 15 residues. The V and J ends lost 5 bases and 6 bases respectively, with 16 bases between them.

This sequence joins TRBV19 and TRBJ2-6, with TRBD1 matching 11 bases. CDR1 is LNHDA and CDR2 is SQIVND in the germline V gene (reference sequence). There are 17 residues in the CDR3. Trimming removed 5 bases from V and 0 bases from J; junction bases left unmatched: 3. CDR3: CASSPGQGASGANVLTF. In DNA, the CDR3 is TGTGCCAGTAGTCCCGGACAGGGGGCCTCTGGGGCCAACGTCCTGACTTTC.